This T cell receptor beta chain emerged from a study of T cell responses to AZD1222 COVID-19 vaccine. Study overall: Timing groups of about 4 and about 12 weeks for second doses were pooled. Study findings and constraints: Spike was spanned by vaccine-associated CD4 TCRs, which were dominant at 160-218 and 743-854. Every sample of the repertoires postdated the peak T cell response.

The CDR3 sequence is 14 residues long. With 1 base clipped from V and 4 bases from J, the junction kept 1 base outside the gene matches. The germline gives CDR1 SGHTA, CDR2 FQGNSA. With respect to this clone: What it binds is not known.

Only in-frame clones appear in the TCRdb table, and some are missing; sequencing was by immunoSEQ multiplex PCR. The repertoire holds roughly 150,000 clones, with around 87% as singletons. The chain links TRBV7-2 to TRBJ2-4, with 7 bases that match TRBD2. The source material was peripheral blood, sampled on day 0 of AZD1222 vaccination. The sequence came from an adult in good health. The CDR3 region has the DNA TGTGCCAGCAGCTTAGGGGGAGGGAAAAACATTCAGTACTTC. It translates to CASSLGGGKNIQYF.